One TCR beta chain is described in this entry. The antigen is unknown. The CDR3 is 13 residues long. Germline CDR1 is MNHEY and CDR2 is SVGAGI. V dropped 2 bases and J dropped 6 bases, with 8 bases sitting between them. The data derive from a study of OX40 agonist ivuxolimab in advanced cancers. Study-level information: Of mixed ages from about 23 to 79 and averaging 60 years, the group was around 78% male. Past anti-PD-1, anti-PD-L1 or anti-CTLA-4 therapy was accepted, and roughly 38% had received some.

TCRdb keeps only in-frame clones here, not all; method: immunoSEQ multiplex PCR. The sample shows just under 65,000 clones, roughly 88% of them seen only once. Study-wide results and caveats: Expanded clones tended on average to be more numerous among CD8+ T cells than CD4+. Clonal expansion was seen in CD4+ and CD8+ blood T cells by week 6 at 0.1 to 3.0 mg/kg.

This receptor was taken from an adult with an advanced solid tumor such as melanoma, head and neck, liver or kidney cancer. This rearrangement joins TRBV6-5 to TRBJ2-1; D gene unclear. The starting material was CD4+ or CD8+ T cells sorted from blood, obtained in a trial of the OX40 agonist ivuxolimab. The DNA of the CDR3 is TGTGCCAGCAGTTACGGACCAACCAATGAGCAGTTCTTC. Its translation: CASSYGPTNEQFF.